One TCR beta chain is described in this entry. The antigen remains unidentified. Germline V gene lookup returns CDR1 SGHRS and CDR2 YFSETQ. The CDR3 contains 14 residues. J lost 12 bases, V lost 4 bases, and 7 bases had no gene match. Assay: immunoSEQ multiplex PCR; the TCRdb copy retains only in-frame clones and omits some. The sample includes 150,000 or so clones, 78% of them seen just once. This sample is drawn from a study of PD-1 blockade in classical Hodgkin lymphoma. Study details: Nivolumab 3 mg/kg was given intravenously every 2 weeks. Study-level results: Compared with baseline, CD4+ but not CD8+ TCR diversity had risen significantly by C4D1.

Autologous stem cell transplantation was followed by relapse in every patient, and brentuximab vedotin exposure varied. This sequence originates from a human donor with classical Hodgkin lymphoma. This chain uses TRBV5-1 with TRBJ2-1; TRBD2 matches 13 bases. The material was peripheral blood mononuclear cells (PBMCs), obtained before the second cycle of nivolumab. The DNA for the CDR3 is TGCGCCAGCAGCCCCGGGACTAGCGGGGCTGGGCAGTTCTTC. Translating gives CASSPGTSGAGQFF.